This paragraph reports one TCR beta chain. The data are from a study of control samples from healthy donors and cancer patients. V shed 2 bases and J shed 10 bases, with 12 bases lying between them. The germline V gene encodes CDR1 KGHSH and CDR2 LQKENI. The CDR3 totals 13 residues. Produced via immunoSEQ multiplex PCR; TCRdb's table is partial and in-frame only. The sample has about 210,000 clones; the top ten hold roughly 2.2%. V usage is TRBV18 and J usage is TRBJ1-3; D ambiguous. The specimen sequenced was blood. This TCR derives from a woman aged 30 to 39 in good health. The CDR3 here is CASSPGRVETIYF. Written as DNA, the CDR3 is TGTGCCAGCTCACCAGGTCGCGTCGAGACCATATATTTT.